This TCR beta chain appears in the sequencing data of a study of blood T cell repertoires in COVID-19. The germline V gene has CDR1 LGHDT and CDR2 YNNKEL (reference sequence). CDR3 length: 16 residues. Losses at the gene ends were 3 bases for V and 2 bases for J; bases not matched to a gene: 4. In the original analysis: Reference gene primer amplification gave estimated nucleated cell counts. Sequencing used immunoSEQ multiplex PCR; TCRdb keeps in-frame clones, though not all of them. The V and J calls and the clone size are those of that table, but D and trimming were determined from the DNA. This table holds fewer than 100,000 clones, 87% found once.

The gene calls are TRBV3-1 (or the pseudogene TRBV3-2) and TRBJ1-3, with TRBD1 matching 10 bases. Sequencing was done on a sample of peripheral blood. The sequence derives from a woman older than 75 with acute or convalescent COVID-19. DNA of the CDR3: TGTGCCAGCAGCCATGGGGACAGGGGTGCTGGAAACACCATATATTTT. Translation: CASSHGDRGAGNTIYF.